This T cell receptor (beta chain) came from a study of control samples from healthy donors and cancer patients. Measured with immunoSEQ multiplex PCR; TCRdb has only the in-frame clones, and not every one. The data hold 150,000 or so clones, with approximately 94% observed a single time. Input material: blood. This TCR derives from a woman aged 40 to 55 in good health.

CDR3 in DNA: TGTGCCAGCAGCTTATGGGGACAGGGAAACACCATATATTTT. This gives the protein CASSLWGQGNTIYF. The rearrangement uses TRBV13 and TRBJ1-3, with TRBD1 matching 7 bases. The germline CDR1 and CDR2 sequences are PRHDT and FYEKMQ (reference sequence). Trimming took 2 bases from V and 4 from J; bases not matched to a gene: 2. The CDR3 is 14 amino acids.